This T cell receptor (beta chain) was documented in a study of control samples from healthy donors and cancer patients. TCRdb keeps only in-frame clones here, not all; method: immunoSEQ multiplex PCR. There are around 70,000 clones in the sample; roughly 86% occur only once, and over 2% lies in the top ten. Germline V gene data show CDR1 as SGHRS and CDR2 as YFSETQ. Trimming took off 0 bases at V and 0 bases at J, with 12 bases between the two ends. There are 16 residues in the CDR3. V is TRBV5-1 and J is TRBJ1-1, with a possible D match to TRBD1 (6 bases). Specimen: PBMCs. This clonotype was obtained from a woman between 50 and 59 years old with head and neck cancer. The CDR3 sequence: CASSLVPGQMNTEAFF. In DNA form, the CDR3 reads TGCGCCAGCAGCTTGGTCCCCGGACAGATGAACACTGAAGCTTTCTTT.